This entry lists 7 T cell receptor beta chains sequenced from one sample in a study of identical twins. TCRdb fed the 5' RACE reads into MiXCR, producing one record per CDR3 protein. This sample has 200,000 to 300,000 distinct CDR3 sequences, with 10% to 15% found just once. These same data were also listed under a study on yellow fever vaccine responses in identical twins.

Input material: memory (CD45RO+) T cells sorted from blood. These receptor sequences come from a woman aged 18 to 35 in good health.

This clonotype has a handful of counts. The V and J genes are TRBV27 and TRBJ1-6, with D unclear. This CDR3 contains 12 residues. Per the germline V gene, CDR1 is MNHEY and CDR2 is SMNVEV (reference sequence). V was trimmed by 4 bases and J by 11 bases, leaving 9 bases between them. The CDR3 is CASSSGKAPLHF. The CDR3 DNA reads TGTGCCAGCAGTTCAGGAAAGGCACCCCTCCACTTT.

The rearrangement joins TRBV15 to TRBJ2-5, with D possibly being TRBD1 or TRBD2 (6 bases each). Trimming removed 0 bases at V and 5 bases at J, with 13 bases between. The CDR3 contains 15 residues. Germline V lookup: CDR1 LNHNV, CDR2 YYDKDF (reference sequence). The CDR3 coding sequence is TGTGCCACCAGCAGAGATTTGGGGGGCTGGGAGACCCAGTACTTC. As protein: CATSRDLGGWETQYF.

This clonotype was recorded many times. The germline gene is not matched at one end of the junction; a read error may be the cause. This rearrangement joins TRBV20-1 to TRBJ2-3; possible D gene TRBD2, 6 bases. There are 12 residues in the CDR3. CDR1 is DFQATT and CDR2 is SNEGSKA in the germline V gene (reference sequence). CDR3 loop: CSASGSIDTQYF. The CDR3 DNA follows: TGCAGTGCTAGCGGGAGCATAGATACGCAGTATTTT.

This clonotype was seen repeatedly, ten times or more. This chain links TRBV15 with TRBJ1-2; weak D call: TRBD1 (5 bases). Trimming cost V 9 bases and J 3 bases, with 20 bases left between them. This CDR3 has 15 amino acids. Germline values: CDR1 LNHNV, CDR2 YYDKDF (reference sequence). DNA for the CDR3: TGTGCCACTGAGAATAGGGAGGGGACCTACTATGGCTACACCTTC. Translation gives CATENREGTYYGYTF.

This clonotype was observed many times. This rearrangement joins TRBV5-1 to TRBJ1-1, with D possibly matching TRBD1 (5 bases). Trimming removed 1 base from V and 7 bases from J, with 11 bases in between. The germline V gene has CDR1 SGHRS and CDR2 YFSETQ. The CDR3 has 13 amino acids. CDR3 in DNA: TGCGCCAGCAGCTTGATAGACAGCCTTGAAGCTTTCTTT. Translation: CASSLIDSLEAFF.

For this clonotype: One end of the junction varies from germline; a read error may be responsible. The rearrangement links TRBV5-6 to TRBJ1-2; D call uncertain. The CDR3 is 12 residues long. Germline V gene sequence: CDR1 SGHDT, CDR2 YYEEEE. The CDR3 DNA sequence: TGTGCCAGCAGTACCGACATTTATGACTACACCTTC. Protein sequence: CASSTDIYDYTF.

This chain links TRBV5-5 with TRBJ2-7; TRBD2 agrees at 7 bases. V was pared by 2 bases and J by 7 bases, with 12 bases of the junction left unmatched. From germline, CDR1 is SGHKS and CDR2 YYEKEE (reference sequence). This CDR3 is built from 15 residues. The DNA of the CDR3 is TGTGCCAGCAGCTTAGGGCGACTAGCTTCGTCTGAGCAGTACTTC. Protein product: CASSLGRLASSEQYF.